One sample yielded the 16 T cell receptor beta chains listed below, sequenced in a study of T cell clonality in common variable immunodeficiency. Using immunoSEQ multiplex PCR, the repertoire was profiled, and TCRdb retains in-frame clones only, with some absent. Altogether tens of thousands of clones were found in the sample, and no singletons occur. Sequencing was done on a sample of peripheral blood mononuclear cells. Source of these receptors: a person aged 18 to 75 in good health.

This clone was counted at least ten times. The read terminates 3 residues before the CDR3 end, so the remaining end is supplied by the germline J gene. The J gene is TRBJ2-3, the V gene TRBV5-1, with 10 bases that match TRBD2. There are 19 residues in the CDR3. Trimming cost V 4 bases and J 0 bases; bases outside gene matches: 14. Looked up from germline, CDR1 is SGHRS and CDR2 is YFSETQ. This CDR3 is CASSLGLAASIRSTDTQYF. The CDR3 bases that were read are TGCGCCAGCAGCCTAGGACTAGCGGCCTCGATTAGGAGCACAGATACG.

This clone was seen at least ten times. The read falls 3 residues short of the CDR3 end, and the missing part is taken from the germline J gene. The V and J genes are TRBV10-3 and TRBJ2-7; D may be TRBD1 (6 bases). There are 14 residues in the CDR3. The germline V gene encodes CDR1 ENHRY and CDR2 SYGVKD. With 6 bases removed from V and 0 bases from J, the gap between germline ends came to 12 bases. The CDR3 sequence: CAIRPRGGSYEQYF. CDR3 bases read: TGTGCCATCAGGCCTAGAGGGGGCTCCTACGAG.

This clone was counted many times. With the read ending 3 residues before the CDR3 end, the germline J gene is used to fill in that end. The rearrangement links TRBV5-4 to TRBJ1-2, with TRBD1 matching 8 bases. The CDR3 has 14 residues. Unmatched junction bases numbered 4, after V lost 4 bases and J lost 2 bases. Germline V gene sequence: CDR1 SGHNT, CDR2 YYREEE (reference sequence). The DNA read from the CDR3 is TGTGCCAGCAGCAAGGACAGGGAAAACTATGGC. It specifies CASSKDRENYG. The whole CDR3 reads CASSKDRENYGYTF.

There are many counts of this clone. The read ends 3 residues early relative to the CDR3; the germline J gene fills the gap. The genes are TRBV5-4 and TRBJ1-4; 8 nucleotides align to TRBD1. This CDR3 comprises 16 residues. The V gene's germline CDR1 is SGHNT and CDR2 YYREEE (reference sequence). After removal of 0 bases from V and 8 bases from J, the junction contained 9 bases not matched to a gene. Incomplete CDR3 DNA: TGTGCCAGCAGCTTGGCCGGTGGACAGGGAGGGGAAAAA. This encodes CASSLAGGQGGEK. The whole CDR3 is CASSLAGGQGGEKLFF.

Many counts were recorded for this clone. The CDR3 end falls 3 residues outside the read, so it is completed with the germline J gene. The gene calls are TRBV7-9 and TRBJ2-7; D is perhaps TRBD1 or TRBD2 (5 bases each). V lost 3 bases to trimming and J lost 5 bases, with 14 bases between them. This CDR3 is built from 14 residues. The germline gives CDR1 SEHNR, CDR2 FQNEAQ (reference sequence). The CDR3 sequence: CASSFPGRGHEQYF. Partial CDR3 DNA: TGTGCCAGCAGCTTTCCGGGAAGGGGCCACGAG.

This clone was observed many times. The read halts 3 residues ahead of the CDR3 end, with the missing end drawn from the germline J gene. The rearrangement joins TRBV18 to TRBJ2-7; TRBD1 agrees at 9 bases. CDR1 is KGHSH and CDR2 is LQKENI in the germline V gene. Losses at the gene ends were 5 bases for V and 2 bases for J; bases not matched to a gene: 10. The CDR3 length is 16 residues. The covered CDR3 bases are TGTGCCAGCTCAACTCGACAGGGGGGGCCCCCCTACGAG. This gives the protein CASSTRQGGPPYE. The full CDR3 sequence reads CASSTRQGGPPYEQYF.

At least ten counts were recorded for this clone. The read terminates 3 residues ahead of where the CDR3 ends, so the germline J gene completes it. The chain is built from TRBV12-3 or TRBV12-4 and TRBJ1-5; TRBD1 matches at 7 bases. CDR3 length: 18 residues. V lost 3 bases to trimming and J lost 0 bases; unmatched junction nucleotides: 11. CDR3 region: CASSFKGQTSYSNQPQHF. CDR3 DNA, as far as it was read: TGTGCCAGCAGTTTTAAGGGACAGACATCCTATAGCAATCAGCCC.

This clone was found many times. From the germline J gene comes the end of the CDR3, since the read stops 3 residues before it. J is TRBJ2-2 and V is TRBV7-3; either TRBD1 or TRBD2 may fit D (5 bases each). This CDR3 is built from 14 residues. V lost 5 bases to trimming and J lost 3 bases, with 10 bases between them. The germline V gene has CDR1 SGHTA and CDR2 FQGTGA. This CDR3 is CASSAQGDTGELFF. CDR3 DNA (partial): TGTGCCAGCAGCGCCCAGGGAGACACCGGGGAG. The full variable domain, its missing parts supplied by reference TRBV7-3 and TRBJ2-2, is GAGVSQTPSNKVTEKGKYVELRCDPISGHTALYWYRQSLGQGPEFLIYFQGTGAADDSGLPNDRFFAVRPEGSVSTLKIQRTERGDSAVYLCASSAQGDTGELFFGEGSRLTVL.

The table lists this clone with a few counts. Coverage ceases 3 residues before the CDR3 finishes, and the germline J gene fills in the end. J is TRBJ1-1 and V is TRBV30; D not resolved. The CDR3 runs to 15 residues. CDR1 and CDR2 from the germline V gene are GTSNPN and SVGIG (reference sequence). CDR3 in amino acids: CAWSVGSASTDTAFF. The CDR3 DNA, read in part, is TGTGCCTGGAGTGTGGGTAGCGCGAGCACAGATACG.

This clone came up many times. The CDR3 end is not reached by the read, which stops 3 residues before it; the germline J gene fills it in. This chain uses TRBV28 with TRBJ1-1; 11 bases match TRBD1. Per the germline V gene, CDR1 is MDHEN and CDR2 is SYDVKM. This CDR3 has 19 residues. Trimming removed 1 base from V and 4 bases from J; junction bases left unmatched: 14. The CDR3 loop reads CASSLSGVWDRGYGTEAFF. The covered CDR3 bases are TGTGCCAGCAGTTTATCAGGGGTTTGGGACAGGGGGTACGGCACTGAA. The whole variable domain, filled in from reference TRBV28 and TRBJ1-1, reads DVKVTQSSRYLVKRTGEKVFLECVQDMDHENMFWYRQDPGLGLRLIYFSYDVKMKEKGDIPEGYSVSREKKERFSLILESASTNQTSMYLCASSLSGVWDRGYGTEAFFGQGTRLTVV.

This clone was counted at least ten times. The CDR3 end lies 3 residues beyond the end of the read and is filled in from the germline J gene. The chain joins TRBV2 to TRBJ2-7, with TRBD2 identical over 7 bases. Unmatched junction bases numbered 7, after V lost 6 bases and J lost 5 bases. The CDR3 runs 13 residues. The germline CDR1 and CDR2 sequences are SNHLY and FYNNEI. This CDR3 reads CASRETSVHEQYF. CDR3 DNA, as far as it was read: TGTGCCAGCAGGGAAACTAGCGTCCACGAG. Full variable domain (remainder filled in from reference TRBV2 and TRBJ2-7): EPEVTQTPSHQVTQMGQEVILRCVPISNHLYFYWYRQILGQKVEFLVSFYNNEISEKSEIFDDQFSVERPDGSNFTLKIRSTKLEDSAMYFCASRETSVHEQYFGPGTRLTVT.

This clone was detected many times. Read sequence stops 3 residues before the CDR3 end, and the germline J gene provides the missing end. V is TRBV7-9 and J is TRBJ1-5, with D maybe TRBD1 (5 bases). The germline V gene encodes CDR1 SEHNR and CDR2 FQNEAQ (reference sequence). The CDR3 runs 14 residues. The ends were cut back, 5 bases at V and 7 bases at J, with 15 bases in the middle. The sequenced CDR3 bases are TGTGCCAGCAGCCAGGGAATAGTTCGACAGCCC. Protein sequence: CASSQGIVRQP. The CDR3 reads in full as CASSQGIVRQPQHF.

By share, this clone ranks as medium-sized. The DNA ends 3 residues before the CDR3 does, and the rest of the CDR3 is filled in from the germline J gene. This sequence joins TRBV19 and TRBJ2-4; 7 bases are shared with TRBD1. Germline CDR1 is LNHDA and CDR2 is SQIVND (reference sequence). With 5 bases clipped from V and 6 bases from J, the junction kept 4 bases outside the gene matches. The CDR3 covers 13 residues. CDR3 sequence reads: CASSPGQINIQYF. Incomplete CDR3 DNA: TGTGCCAGTAGTCCGGGACAGATAAACATT.

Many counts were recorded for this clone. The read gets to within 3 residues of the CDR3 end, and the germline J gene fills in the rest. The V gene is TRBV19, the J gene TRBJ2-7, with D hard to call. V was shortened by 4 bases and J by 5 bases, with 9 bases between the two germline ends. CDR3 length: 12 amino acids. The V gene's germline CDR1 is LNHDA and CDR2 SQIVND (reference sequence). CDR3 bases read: TGTGCCAGTAGTACTGGGCCCAACGAG. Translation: CASSTGPNE. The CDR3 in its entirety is CASSTGPNEQYF.

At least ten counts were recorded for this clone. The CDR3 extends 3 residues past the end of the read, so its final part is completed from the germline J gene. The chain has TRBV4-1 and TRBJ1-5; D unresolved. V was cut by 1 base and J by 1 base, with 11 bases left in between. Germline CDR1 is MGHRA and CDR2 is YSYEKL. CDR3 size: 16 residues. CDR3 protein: CASSQGGPWSNQPQHF. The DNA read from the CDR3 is TGCGCCAGCAGCCAAGGAGGGCCTTGGAGCAATCAGCCC.

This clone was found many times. The DNA read from the CDR3 is TGCGCCAGCAGCGGCGGGACAACCCCCCTGAATATTTACGAG. Its protein is CASSGGTTPLNIYE. The whole CDR3 protein is CASSGGTTPLNIYEQYF. The V and J genes are TRBV5-1 and TRBJ2-7; either TRBD1 or TRBD2 may supply D (6 bases each). The CDR3 is cut off 3 residues early in the read; its end comes from the germline J gene. The germline V and J ends were trimmed by 4 bases and 4 bases, with 24 bases remaining between them. This CDR3 is built from 17 residues. Germline V CDR1 and CDR2: SGHRS, YFSETQ.